This T cell receptor (beta chain) is from a study of blood T cell repertoires in COVID-19. The ends lost 6 bases at V and 3 bases at J; junction bases unmatched: 3. CDR3 size: 12 residues. Germline V gene data show CDR1 as GTSNPN and CDR2 as SVGIG (reference sequence). Data came from immunoSEQ multiplex PCR; TCRdb stores just in-frame clones and leaves some out. The sample consists of 300,000 to 400,000 clones, under 95% of them appearing once. This receptor was taken from a woman aged 18-29 years who had recovered from COVID-19. Sequences were obtained from peripheral blood. This rearrangement joins TRBV30 to TRBJ1-1, with TRBD1 matching 8 bases. The CDR3 nucleotides read TGTGCCTGCTACAGGGGGTACACTGAAGCTTTCTTT. Translating gives CACYRGYTEAFF.